This T cell receptor (beta chain) was found in a study of blood T cell repertoires in COVID-19. As processed by the authors: Reference gene primer amplification yielded estimated nucleated cell counts. Sequencing used immunoSEQ multiplex PCR; TCRdb keeps in-frame clones, though not all of them. D and trimming come from the DNA, and the V and J calls and clone size come from that table. The table lists more than 200,000 clones, roughly 87% of them singletons. This CDR3 is built from 13 residues. V lost 6 bases and J lost 1, with 7 bases in between. Per germline, CDR1 MNHNY and CDR2 SVGAGI (reference sequence).

This sequence joins TRBV6-6 and TRBJ1-3; tentative D call: TRBD1 (6 bases). Sequenced: peripheral blood. The source is a human donor in a cohort sampled during active COVID-19. DNA of the CDR3: TGTGCCAGCAGCACAGGGTCTGGAAACACCATATATTTT. The encoded protein is CASSTGSGNTIYF.